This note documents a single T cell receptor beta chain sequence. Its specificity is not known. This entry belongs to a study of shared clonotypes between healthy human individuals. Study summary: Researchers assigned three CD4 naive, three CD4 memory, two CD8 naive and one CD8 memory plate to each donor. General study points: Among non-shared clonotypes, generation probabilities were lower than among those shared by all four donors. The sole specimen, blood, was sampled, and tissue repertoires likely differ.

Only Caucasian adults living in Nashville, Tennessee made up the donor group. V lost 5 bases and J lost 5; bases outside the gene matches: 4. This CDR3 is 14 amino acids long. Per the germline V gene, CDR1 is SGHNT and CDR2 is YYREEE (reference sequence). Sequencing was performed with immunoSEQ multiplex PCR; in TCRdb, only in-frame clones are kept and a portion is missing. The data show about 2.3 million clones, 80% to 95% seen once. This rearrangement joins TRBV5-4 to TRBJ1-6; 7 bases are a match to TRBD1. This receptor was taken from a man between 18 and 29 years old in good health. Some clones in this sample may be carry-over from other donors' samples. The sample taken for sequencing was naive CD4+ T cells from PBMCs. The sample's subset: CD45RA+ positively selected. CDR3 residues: CASRPGQNNSPLHF. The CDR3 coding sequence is TGTGCCAGCAGACCGGGACAGAATAATTCACCCCTCCACTTT.